The 7 T cell receptor beta chains presented below share a single source sample, sequenced in a study of T-cell memory formation after mild COVID-19. Each CDR3 protein is one row after TCRdb ran MiXCR on the 5' RACE reads. The sample includes nearly 110,000 distinct CDR3 sequences, 17% seen only once; the top ten take 28%. Sequenced material: PBMCs or a T cell subset sorted from them (not recorded which). These receptors all come from an adult woman who had mild COVID-19 (a few samples of this study predate the infection). Cell type and time point are not known.

The chain couples TRBV25-1 to TRBJ2-3, with 7 bases lining up with TRBD2. The germline V gene encodes CDR1 MGHDK and CDR2 SYGVNS. Trimming cost V 1 base and J 4 bases; bases outside gene matches: 5. This CDR3 comprises 15 residues. The CDR3 sequence is CASSEWGEGPDTQYF. CDR3 DNA: TGTGCCAGCAGTGAATGGGGGGAGGGTCCAGATACGCAGTATTTT.

This clonotype was counted between two and nine times. V gene TRBV5-5 combines with J gene TRBJ2-2; the D gene is possibly TRBD1 (6 bases). Germline assignment: CDR1 SGHKS and CDR2 YYEKEE (reference sequence). This CDR3 contains 15 residues. The ends were cut back, 0 bases at V and 7 bases at J, with 13 bases in the middle. The CDR3 reads CASSLVAGVFGELFF. CDR3 sequence (DNA): TGTGCCAGCAGCTTGGTCGCAGGGGTTTTCGGGGAGCTGTTTTTT.

A few counts support this clonotype. This sequence joins TRBV12-3 or TRBV12-4 and TRBJ1-2, with TRBD1 as a possible D gene (6 bases). The V end was cut by 6 bases, the J end by 3 bases, with 23 bases between. The CDR3 covers 17 residues. The CDR3 DNA reads as TGTGCCAGCAGAGACCTCAGGGGCCGAGGTCCCTACTATGGCTACACCTTC. Its protein is CASRDLRGRGPYYGYTF.

This chain connects TRBV6-2 or TRBV6-3 to TRBJ1-1, with TRBD1 matching over 7 bases. The V segment lost 2 bases and the J segment 8 bases; nucleotides outside the gene matches: 5. This CDR3 is built from 13 residues. Germline CDR1 reads MNHEY; CDR2 reads SVGEGT. The CDR3 reads CASSYGQALEAFF. CDR3 DNA: TGTGCCAGCAGTTACGGACAGGCCCTAGAAGCTTTCTTT.

The gene calls are TRBV7-9 and TRBJ2-7, with unresolved D. V was clipped by 4 bases and J by 4 bases, with 8 bases between them. The germline V gene encodes CDR1 SEHNR and CDR2 FQNEAQ (reference sequence). The CDR3 has 12 residues. CDR3 DNA: TGTGCCAGCAGCTCTACCCCTTACGAGCAGTACTTC. It specifies CASSSTPYEQYF.

Here the CDR3 DNA reads TGCAGCGTTGAAATGGTTGGCACCGGGGAGCTGTTTTTT. It is translated as CSVEMVGTGELFF. This sequence joins TRBV29-1 and TRBJ2-2, with D unresolved. The germline CDR1 and CDR2 sequences are SQVTM and ANQGSEA. V was shortened by 2 bases and J by 4 bases, with 8 bases between the two germline ends. CDR3 length equals 13 residues.

This clonotype has only a few counts. The chain uses TRBV5-1 and TRBJ1-1; the match to TRBD1 covers 7 bases. From germline, CDR1 is SGHRS and CDR2 YFSETQ. The length of the CDR3 is 17 residues. The V and J ends lost 0 bases and 2 bases, in that order; junction bases with no gene match: 10. The CDR3 DNA is TGCGCCAGCAGCTTGGAAGGGGGCCTAACCCCTAACACTGAAGCTTTCTTT. As protein: CASSLEGGLTPNTEAFF.